These T cell receptor beta chains were read from a single sample in a study of T cell responses to AZD1222 COVID-19 vaccine. Profiling relied on immunoSEQ multiplex PCR, and the TCRdb table lists in-frame clones only, not all of them. The table has about 180,000 clones, nearly 95% seen once. The sequencing here drew on peripheral blood, taken 28 days after the second AZD1222 dose. All receptors come from an adult who received the AZD1222 COVID-19 vaccine. CDR3s include the opening cysteine and the closing phenylalanine or tryptophan. Fields, in order: J gene, D gene, clone size, V gene, CDR3 protein, CDR3 DNA. The D gene is left open where the match is weak. Only some rows state a clone size, as once, few, many or a class for expanded clones.

TRBJ2-3 | TRBD2 | . | TRBV11-2 | CASSLSSGGTDTQYF | TGTGCCAGCAGCTTATCTAGCGGGGGCACAGATACGCAGTATTTT
TRBJ2-1 | . | . | TRBV18 | CASSPSGDYNEQFF | TGTGCCAGCTCACCTTCAGGGGACTACAATGAGCAGTTCTTC
TRBJ2-1 | . | . | TRBV12-3/TRBV12-4 | CASSLGEGGQFF | TGTGCCAGCAGCCTAGGGGAAGGTGGGCAGTTCTTC
TRBJ2-1 | TRBD2 | once | TRBV11-2 | CASRTAGVPSYNEQFF | TGTGCCAGCAGGACAGCGGGGGTTCCCTCCTACAATGAGCAGTTCTTC
TRBJ1-1 | . | . | TRBV5-1 | CASSFRQNLEAFF | TGCGCCAGCAGCTTTAGACAGAATCTTGAAGCTTTCTTT
TRBJ2-3 | . | . | TRBV10-1 | CASSESRRSTDTQYF | TGCGCCAGCAGTGAGTCCAGGCGAAGCACAGATACGCAGTATTTT
TRBJ2-3 | TRBD2 | . | TRBV5-1 | CASSPSTSGSPTDTQYF | TGCGCCAGCAGCCCTAGTACTAGCGGGAGTCCCACAGATACGCAGTATTTT
TRBJ2-5 | . | . | TRBV5-1 | CASSLDPLYQTQYF | TGCGCCAGCAGCTTAGACCCCCTTTATCAGACCCAGTACTTC
TRBJ1-4 | TRBD1 | once | TRBV6-5 | CASRSYRGREKLFF | TGTGCCAGCAGGTCATACAGGGGGCGCGAAAAACTGTTTTTT
TRBJ2-7 | . | . | TRBV4-2 | CASSQAGGTYYEQYF | TGTGCCAGCAGCCAAGCAGGGGGGACATACTACGAGCAGTACTTC
TRBJ2-5 | TRBD2 | . | TRBV9 | CASSVGPGGLQETQYF | TGTGCCAGCAGCGTAGGTCCGGGAGGCCTACAAGAGACCCAGTACTTC
TRBJ1-6 | . | . | TRBV30 | CAWKAGTWWNSPLHF | TGTGCCTGGAAGGCGGGGACTTGGTGGAATTCACCCCTCCACTTT
TRBJ2-7 | . | once | TRBV7-8 | CASSPNTYEQYF | TGTGCCAGCAGCCCCAACACCTACGAGCAGTACTTC
TRBJ1-6 | . | . | TRBV6-5 | CASSVRQAYNSPLHF | TGTGCCAGCAGCGTCCGACAGGCGTATAATTCACCCCTCCACTTT
TRBJ2-2 | . | . | TRBV27 | CASSFILTGELFF | TGTGCCAGCAGTTTTATTCTCACCGGGGAGCTGTTTTTT
TRBJ2-3 | TRBD2 | . | TRBV10-3 | CAITVAGESDTQYF | TGTGCCATCACGGTAGCGGGAGAGTCAGATACGCAGTATTTT
TRBJ1-6 | . | . | TRBV11-3 | CASSIHGNKGHSVTLHF | TGTGCCAGCAGCATTCACGGTAACAAGGGGCACAGCGTCACCCTCCACTTT
TRBJ2-6 | . | . | TRBV19 | CASSEQGSGANVLTF | TGTGCCAGTAGTGAACAGGGATCCGGGGCCAACGTCCTGACTTTC
TRBJ2-7 | TRBD1 | once | TRBV18 | CASSPNRDSTYEQYF | TGTGCCAGCTCACCGAACCGGGACAGTACCTACGAGCAGTACTTC
TRBJ1-3 | . | . | TRBV5-1 | CASSRPDPSGNTIYF | TGCGCCAGCAGCCGACCGGATCCGTCTGGAAACACCATATATTTT
TRBJ1-5 | . | . | TRBV2 | CASSDRSYSNQPQHF | TGTGCCAGCAGTGACAGGTCCTATAGCAATCAGCCCCAGCATTTT
TRBJ2-1 | TRBD2 | . | TRBV3-1/TRBV3-2 | CASSHGLADPKGPRMDEQFF | TGTGCCAGCAGCCACGGACTAGCCGATCCGAAGGGGCCAAGAATGGATGAGCAGTTCTTC
TRBJ1-1 | . | . | TRBV29-1 | CSVSGFNTEAFF | TGCAGCGTCTCAGGGTTCAACACTGAAGCTTTCTTT
TRBJ1-6 | TRBD1 | . | TRBV3-1/TRBV3-2 | CASSLWTGVSPLHF | TGTGCCAGCAGCCTATGGACAGGGGTTTCACCCCTCCACTTT
TRBJ2-7 | TRBD1 | . | TRBV9 | CASSATGTGIYEQYF | TGTGCCAGCAGCGCGACCGGGACAGGGATCTACGAGCAGTACTTC
TRBJ1-2 | TRBD1 | . | TRBV12-3/TRBV12-4 | CASSPQGGYGYTF | TGTGCCAGCAGCCCTCAGGGGGGGTATGGCTACACCTTC
TRBJ2-1 | TRBD2 | few | TRBV10-1 | CASSESSRGSAGDNEQFF | TGCGCCAGCAGTGAGTCTTCACGGGGATCCGCGGGAGACAATGAGCAGTTCTTC
TRBJ2-7 | . | . | TRBV7-6 | CASSQGVGSSYEQYF | TGTGCCAGCAGCCAAGGCGTGGGAAGCTCCTACGAGCAGTACTTC
TRBJ2-7 | . | . | TRBV7-9 | CASSSGLHEQYF | TGTGCCAGCAGCTCAGGGTTGCACGAGCAGTACTTC
TRBJ1-1 | . | . | TRBV12-3/TRBV12-4 | CASNRWNTEAFF | TGTGCCAGCAACAGGTGGAACACTGAAGCTTTCTTT
TRBJ1-1 | TRBD1 | . | TRBV18 | CASSPGQGGYGTEAFF | TGTGCCAGCTCACCTGGACAGGGAGGTTACGGCACTGAAGCTTTCTTT
TRBJ2-1 | TRBD1 | . | TRBV9 | CASSVSTKQGAVLRNEQFF | TGTGCCAGCAGCGTATCTACAAAACAGGGGGCAGTGTTAAGGAATGAGCAGTTCTTC
TRBJ1-1 | . | . | TRBV5-1 | CASSGEGGWTEAFF | TGCGCCAGCAGTGGAGAGGGCGGGTGGACTGAAGCTTTCTTT
TRBJ2-3 | . | . | TRBV16 | CASSLLAGAGTDTQYF | TGTGCCAGCAGCCTACTCGCGGGGGCCGGCACAGATACGCAGTATTTT
TRBJ1-6 | . | . | TRBV5-1 | CASSPGTSNSPLHF | TGCGCCAGCTCCCCCGGGACATCTAATTCACCCCTCCACTTT
TRBJ1-6 | . | . | TRBV6-5 | CASSYQGRPNSPLHF | TGTGCCAGCAGTTACCAGGGAAGGCCGAATTCACCCCTCCACTTT
TRBJ2-1 | TRBD2 | . | TRBV10-3 | CAIEGREGRFF | TGTGCCATAGAGGGGCGGGAGGGCCGGTTCTTC
TRBJ2-5 | TRBD2 | few | TRBV24-1 | CATSGGTETQYF | TGTGCCACCTCGGGGGGGACAGAGACCCAGTACTTC
TRBJ2-2 | TRBD1 | . | TRBV2 | CASRDRAGGELFF | TGTGCCAGCAGAGACAGGGCGGGCGGGGAGCTGTTTTTT
TRBJ2-1 | TRBD2 | . | TRBV5-1 | CASRLGGLAGHEQFF | TGCGCCAGCAGACTTGGGGGACTAGCGGGACATGAGCAGTTCTTC
TRBJ2-7 | . | once | TRBV30 | CAWGLSNEQYF | TGTGCCTGGGGACTTTCCAACGAGCAGTACTTC
TRBJ2-7 | . | . | TRBV5-1 | CASSLNAGTPYEQYF | TGCGCCAGCAGCTTAAACGCCGGGACCCCCTACGAGCAGTACTTC
TRBJ1-6 | . | few | TRBV27 | CASSLGALNSPLHF | TGTGCCAGCAGTTTAGGGGCCTTAAATTCACCCCTCCACTTT
TRBJ2-5 | . | . | TRBV5-8 | CASSQNRETQYF | TGTGCCAGCAGCCAGAACCGGGAGACCCAGTACTTC
TRBJ1-1 | TRBD1 | . | TRBV6-4 | CASREDRGNTEAFF | TGTGCCAGCAGAGAAGACAGGGGGAACACTGAAGCTTTCTTT
TRBJ2-7 | . | . | TRBV11-2 | CASSTLSGTYPYEQYF | TGTGCCAGCAGCACACTGTCCGGGACATATCCCTACGAGCAGTACTTC
TRBJ1-3 | . | . | TRBV28 | CASSLNVSPGNTIYF | TGTGCCAGCAGTTTAAATGTATCCCCTGGAAACACCATATATTTT
TRBJ1-5 | . | . | TRBV30 | CAWSVGDHQPQLF | TGTGCCTGGAGTGTTGGGGACCATCAGCCCCAGCTTTTT
TRBJ2-3 | . | once | TRBV19 | CASSIGAGTDTQYF | TGTGCCAGTAGTATAGGGGCAGGCACAGATACGCAGTATTTT